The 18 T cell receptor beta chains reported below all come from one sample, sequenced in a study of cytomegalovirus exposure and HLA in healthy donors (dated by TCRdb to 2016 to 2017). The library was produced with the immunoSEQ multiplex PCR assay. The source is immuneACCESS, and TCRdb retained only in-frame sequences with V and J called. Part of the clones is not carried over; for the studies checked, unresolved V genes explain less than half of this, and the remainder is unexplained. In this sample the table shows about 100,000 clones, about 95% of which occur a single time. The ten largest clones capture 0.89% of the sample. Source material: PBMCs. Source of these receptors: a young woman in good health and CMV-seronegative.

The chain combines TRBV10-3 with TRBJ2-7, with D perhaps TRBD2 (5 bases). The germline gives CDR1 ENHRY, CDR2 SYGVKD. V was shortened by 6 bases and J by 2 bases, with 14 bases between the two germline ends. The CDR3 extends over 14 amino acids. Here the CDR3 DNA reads TGTGCCATCAGATCTAGCAGAGAGGCCTACGAGCAGTACTTC. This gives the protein CAIRSSREAYEQYF.

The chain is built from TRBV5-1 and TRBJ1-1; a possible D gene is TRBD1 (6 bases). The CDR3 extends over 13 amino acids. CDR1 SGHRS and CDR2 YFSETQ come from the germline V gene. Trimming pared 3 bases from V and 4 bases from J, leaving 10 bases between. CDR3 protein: CASSSAGVTEAFF. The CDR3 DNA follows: TGCGCCAGCAGCTCTGCAGGGGTCACTGAAGCTTTCTTT.

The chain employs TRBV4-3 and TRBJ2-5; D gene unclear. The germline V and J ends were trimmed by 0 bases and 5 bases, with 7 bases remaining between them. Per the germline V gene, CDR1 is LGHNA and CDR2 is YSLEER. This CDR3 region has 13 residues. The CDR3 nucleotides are TGCGCCAGCAGCCAAGATGAAGAGGAGACCCAGTACTTC. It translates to CASSQDEEETQYF.

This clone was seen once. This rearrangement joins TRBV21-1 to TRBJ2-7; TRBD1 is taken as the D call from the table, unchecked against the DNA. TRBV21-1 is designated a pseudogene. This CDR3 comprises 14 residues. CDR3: CASSKGDRLYEQYF. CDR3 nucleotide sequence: TGTGCCAGCAGCAAAGGGGACAGGTTGTACGAGCAGTACTTC.

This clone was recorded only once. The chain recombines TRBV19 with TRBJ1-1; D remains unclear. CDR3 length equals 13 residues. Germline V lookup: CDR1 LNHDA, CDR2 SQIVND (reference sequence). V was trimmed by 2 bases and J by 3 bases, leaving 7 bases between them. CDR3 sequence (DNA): TGTGCCAGTAGTATACAGGCATACACTGAAGCTTTCTTT. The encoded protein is CASSIQAYTEAFF.

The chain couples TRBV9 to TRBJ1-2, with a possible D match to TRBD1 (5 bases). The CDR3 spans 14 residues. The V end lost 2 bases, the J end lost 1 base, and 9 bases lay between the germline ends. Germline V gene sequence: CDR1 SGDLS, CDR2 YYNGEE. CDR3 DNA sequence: TGTGCCAGCAGCGTCGACCAGGGTAACTATGGCTACACCTTC. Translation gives CASSVDQGNYGYTF. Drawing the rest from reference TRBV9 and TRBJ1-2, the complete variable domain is DSGVTQTPKHLITATGQRVTLRCSPRSGDLSVYWYQQSLDQGLQFLIQYYNGEERAKGNILERFSAQQFPDLHSELNLSSLELGDSALYFCASSVDQGNYGYTFGSGTRLTVV.

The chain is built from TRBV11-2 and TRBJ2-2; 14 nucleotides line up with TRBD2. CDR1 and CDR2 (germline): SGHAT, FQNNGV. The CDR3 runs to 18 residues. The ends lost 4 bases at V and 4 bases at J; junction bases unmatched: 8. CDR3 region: CASSSRLAGGLGTGELFF. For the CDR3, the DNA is TGTGCCAGCAGCTCCCGACTAGCGGGGGGGCTCGGCACCGGGGAGCTGTTTTTT.

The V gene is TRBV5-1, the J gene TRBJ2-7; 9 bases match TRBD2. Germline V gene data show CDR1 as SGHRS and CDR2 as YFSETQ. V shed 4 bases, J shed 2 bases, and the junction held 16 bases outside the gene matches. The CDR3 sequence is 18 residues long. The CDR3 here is CASSQKSGGRDWTYEQYF. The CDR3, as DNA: TGCGCCAGCAGCCAAAAGAGCGGGGGGCGGGACTGGACCTACGAGCAGTACTTC.

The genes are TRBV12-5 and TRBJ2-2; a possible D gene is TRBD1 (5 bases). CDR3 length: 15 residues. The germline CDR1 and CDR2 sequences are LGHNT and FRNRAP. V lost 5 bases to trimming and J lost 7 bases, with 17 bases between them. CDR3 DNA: TGTGCTAGTGGTAAGAAGACAGCAGCGAGCGGGGAGCTGTTTTTT. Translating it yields CASGKKTAASGELFF.

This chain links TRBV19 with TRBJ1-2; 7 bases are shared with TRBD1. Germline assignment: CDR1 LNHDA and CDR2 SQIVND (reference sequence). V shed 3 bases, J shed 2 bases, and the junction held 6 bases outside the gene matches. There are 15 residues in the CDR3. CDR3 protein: CASSIIAGQNYGYTF. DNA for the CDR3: TGTGCCAGTAGTATTATAGCGGGACAGAACTATGGCTACACCTTC.

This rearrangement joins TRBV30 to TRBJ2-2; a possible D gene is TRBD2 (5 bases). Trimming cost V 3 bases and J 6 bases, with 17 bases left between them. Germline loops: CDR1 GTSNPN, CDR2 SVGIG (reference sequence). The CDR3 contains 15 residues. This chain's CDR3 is CAWSTMRVRSGELFF. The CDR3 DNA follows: TGTGCCTGGAGCACTATGAGGGTGAGGTCCGGGGAGCTGTTTTTT.

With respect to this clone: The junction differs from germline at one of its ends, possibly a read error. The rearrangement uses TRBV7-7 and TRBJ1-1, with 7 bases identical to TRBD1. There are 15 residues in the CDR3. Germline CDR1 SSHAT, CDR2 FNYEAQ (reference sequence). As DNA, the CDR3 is TGTGCTAGCAGCCACACGCTCAGGGGGAGCACTGAAGCTTTCTTT. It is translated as CASSHTLRGSTEAFF.

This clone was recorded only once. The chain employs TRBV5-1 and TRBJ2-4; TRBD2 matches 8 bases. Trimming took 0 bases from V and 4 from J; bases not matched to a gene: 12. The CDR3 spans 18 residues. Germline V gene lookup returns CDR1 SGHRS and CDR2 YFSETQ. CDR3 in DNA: TGCGCCAGCAGCTTGGCCGCGGGGGGTCCCCCAGCGAAAAACATTCAGTACTTC. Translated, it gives CASSLAAGGPPAKNIQYF.

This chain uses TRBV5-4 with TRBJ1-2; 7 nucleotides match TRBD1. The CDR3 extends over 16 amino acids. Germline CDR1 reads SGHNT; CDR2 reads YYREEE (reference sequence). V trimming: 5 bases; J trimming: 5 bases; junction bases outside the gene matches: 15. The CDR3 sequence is CASRDTGAGFNYGYTF. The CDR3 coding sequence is TGTGCCAGCAGAGATACAGGGGCCGGTTTCAATTATGGCTACACCTTC.

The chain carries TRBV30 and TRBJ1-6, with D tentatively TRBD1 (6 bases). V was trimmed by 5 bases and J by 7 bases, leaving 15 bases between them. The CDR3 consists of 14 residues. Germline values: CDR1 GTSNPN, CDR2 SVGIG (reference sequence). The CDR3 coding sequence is TGTGCCTGGGGAAGTGGGCAGGGGAATTCACCCCTCCACTTT. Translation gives CAWGSGQGNSPLHF.

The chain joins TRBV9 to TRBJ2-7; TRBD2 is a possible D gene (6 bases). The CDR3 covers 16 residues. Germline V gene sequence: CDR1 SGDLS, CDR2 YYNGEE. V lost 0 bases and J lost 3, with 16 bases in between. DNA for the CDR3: TGTGCCAGCAGCGTAGACGCCGGGGGAACGTACTACGAGCAGTACTTC. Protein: CASSVDAGGTYYEQYF.

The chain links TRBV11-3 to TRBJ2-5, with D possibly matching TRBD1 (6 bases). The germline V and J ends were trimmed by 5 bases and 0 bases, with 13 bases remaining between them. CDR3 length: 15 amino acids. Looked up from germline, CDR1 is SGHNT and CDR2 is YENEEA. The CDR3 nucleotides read TGTGCCAGCAGCCCCCGAGGACAGCACCAAGAGACCCAGTACTTC. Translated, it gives CASSPRGQHQETQYF.

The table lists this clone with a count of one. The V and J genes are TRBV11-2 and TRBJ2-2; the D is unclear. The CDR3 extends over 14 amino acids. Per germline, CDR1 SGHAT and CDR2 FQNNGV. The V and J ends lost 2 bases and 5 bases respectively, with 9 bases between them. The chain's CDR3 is CASSLLRSTGELFF. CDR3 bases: TGTGCCAGCAGCTTACTGAGGAGTACCGGGGAGCTGTTTTTT.